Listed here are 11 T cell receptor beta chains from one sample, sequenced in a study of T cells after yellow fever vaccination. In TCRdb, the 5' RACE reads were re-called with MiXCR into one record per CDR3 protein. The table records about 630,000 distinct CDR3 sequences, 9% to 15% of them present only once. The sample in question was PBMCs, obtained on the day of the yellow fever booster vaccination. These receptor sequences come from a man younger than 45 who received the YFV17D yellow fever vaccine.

The CDR3 DNA is TGTGCCAGCACCGCGACTAGCGGGAATTACAATGAGCAGTTCTTC. This gives the protein CASTATSGNYNEQFF. The chain carries TRBV9 and TRBJ2-1; 11 bases are a match to TRBD2. The CDR3 has 15 amino acids. Unmatched junction bases numbered 6, after V lost 6 bases and J lost 4 bases. Germline V gives CDR1 SGDLS, CDR2 YYNGEE. Combining the CDR3 with reference TRBV9 and TRBJ2-1 gives the whole variable domain DSGVTQTPKHLITATGQRVTLRCSPRSGDLSVYWYQQSLDQGLQFLIQYYNGEERAKGNILERFSAQQFPDLHSELNLSSLELGDSALYFCASTATSGNYNEQFFGPGTRLTVL.

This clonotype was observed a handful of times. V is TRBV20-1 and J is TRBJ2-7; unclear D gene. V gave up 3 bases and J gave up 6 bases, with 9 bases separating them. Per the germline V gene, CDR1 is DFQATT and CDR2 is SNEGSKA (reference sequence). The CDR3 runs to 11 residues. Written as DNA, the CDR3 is TGCAGTGCTAGGGCGCTCGGCGAGCAGTACTTC. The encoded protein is CSARALGEQYF.

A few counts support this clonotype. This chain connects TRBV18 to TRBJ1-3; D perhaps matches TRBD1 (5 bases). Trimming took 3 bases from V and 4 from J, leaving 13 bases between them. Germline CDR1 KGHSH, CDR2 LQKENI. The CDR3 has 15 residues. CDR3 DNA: TGTGCCAGCTCACCGACGACAGACTCCGGAAACACCATATATTTT. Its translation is CASSPTTDSGNTIYF.

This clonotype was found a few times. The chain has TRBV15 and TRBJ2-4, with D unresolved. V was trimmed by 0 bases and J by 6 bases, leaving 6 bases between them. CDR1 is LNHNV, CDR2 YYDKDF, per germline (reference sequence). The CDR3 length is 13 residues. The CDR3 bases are TGTGCCACCAGCAGAGAATTGGCAAACATTCAGTACTTC. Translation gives CATSRELANIQYF.

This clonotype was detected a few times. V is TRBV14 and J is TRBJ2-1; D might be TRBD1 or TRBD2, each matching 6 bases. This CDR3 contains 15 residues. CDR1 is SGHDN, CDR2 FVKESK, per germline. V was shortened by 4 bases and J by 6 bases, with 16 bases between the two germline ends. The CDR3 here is CASSRISGARNEQFF. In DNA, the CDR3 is TGTGCCAGCAGCCGAATCTCGGGGGCCCGCAATGAGCAGTTCTTC.

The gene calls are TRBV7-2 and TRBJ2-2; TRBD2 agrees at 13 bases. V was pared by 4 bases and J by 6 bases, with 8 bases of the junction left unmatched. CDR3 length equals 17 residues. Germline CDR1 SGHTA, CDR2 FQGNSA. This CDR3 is CASSSRLAGGSPGELFF. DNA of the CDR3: TGTGCCAGCAGCTCGCGACTAGCGGGAGGATCTCCCGGGGAGCTGTTTTTT.

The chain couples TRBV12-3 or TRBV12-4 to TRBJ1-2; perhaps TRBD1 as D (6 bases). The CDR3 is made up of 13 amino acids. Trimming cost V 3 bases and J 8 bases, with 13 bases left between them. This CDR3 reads CASSFGWGRGYTF. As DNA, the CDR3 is TGTGCCAGCAGTTTTGGGTGGGGGCGGGGCTACACCTTC.

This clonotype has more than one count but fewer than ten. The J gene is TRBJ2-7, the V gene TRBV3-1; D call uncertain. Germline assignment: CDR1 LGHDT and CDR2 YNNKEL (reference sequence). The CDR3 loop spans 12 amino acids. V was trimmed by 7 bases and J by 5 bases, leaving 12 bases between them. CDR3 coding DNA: TGTGCCAGCAAAGCCCCCGGAAACGAGCAGTACTTC. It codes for CASKAPGNEQYF.

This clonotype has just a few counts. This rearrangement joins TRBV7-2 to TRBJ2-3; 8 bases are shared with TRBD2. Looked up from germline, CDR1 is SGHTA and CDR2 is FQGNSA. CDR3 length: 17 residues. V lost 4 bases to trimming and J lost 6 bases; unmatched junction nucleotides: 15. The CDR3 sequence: CASSWGWTSRAGDTQYF. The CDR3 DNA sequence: TGTGCCAGCAGCTGGGGGTGGACTAGCCGGGCGGGGGATACGCAGTATTTT.

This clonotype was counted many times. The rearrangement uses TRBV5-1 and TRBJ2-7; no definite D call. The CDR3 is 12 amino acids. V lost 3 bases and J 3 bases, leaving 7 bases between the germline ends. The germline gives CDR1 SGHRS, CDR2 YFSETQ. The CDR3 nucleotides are TGCGCCAGCAGCTCAACAAACTACGAGCAGTACTTC. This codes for CASSSTNYEQYF.

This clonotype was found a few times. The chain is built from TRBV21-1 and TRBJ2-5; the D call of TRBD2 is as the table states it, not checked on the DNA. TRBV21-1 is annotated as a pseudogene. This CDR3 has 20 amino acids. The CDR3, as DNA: TGTGCCAGCAGCACTAGACAGGGACTAGCGGGAGGGTCCGTGATGGAGACCCAGTACTTC. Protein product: CASSTRQGLAGGSVMETQYF.